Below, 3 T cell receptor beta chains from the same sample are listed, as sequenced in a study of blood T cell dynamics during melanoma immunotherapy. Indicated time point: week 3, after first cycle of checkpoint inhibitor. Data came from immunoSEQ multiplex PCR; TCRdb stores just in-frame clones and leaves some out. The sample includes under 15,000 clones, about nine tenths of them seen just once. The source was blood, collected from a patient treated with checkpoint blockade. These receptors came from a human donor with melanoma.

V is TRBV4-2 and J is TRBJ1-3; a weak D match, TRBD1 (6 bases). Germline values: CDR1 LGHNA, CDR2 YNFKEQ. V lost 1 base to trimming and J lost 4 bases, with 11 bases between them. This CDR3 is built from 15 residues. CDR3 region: CASSQVPGEGNTIYF. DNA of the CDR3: TGTGCCAGCAGCCAAGTGCCAGGGGAGGGAAACACCATATATTTT.

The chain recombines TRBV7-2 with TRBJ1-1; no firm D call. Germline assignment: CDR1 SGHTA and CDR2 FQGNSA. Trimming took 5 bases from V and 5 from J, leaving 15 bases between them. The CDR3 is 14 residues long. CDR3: CASSHTTGWTEAFF. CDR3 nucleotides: TGTGCCAGCAGCCACACAACCGGATGGACTGAAGCTTTCTTT.

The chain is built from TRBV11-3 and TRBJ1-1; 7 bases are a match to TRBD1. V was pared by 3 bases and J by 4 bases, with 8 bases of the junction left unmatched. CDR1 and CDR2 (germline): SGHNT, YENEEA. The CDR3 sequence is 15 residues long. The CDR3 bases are TGTGCCAGCAGCTTGCCAGGGGGTGGGAGCACTGAAGCTTTCTTT. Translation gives CASSLPGGGSTEAFF. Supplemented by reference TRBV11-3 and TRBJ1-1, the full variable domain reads EAGVVQSPRYKIIEKKQPVAFWCNPISGHNTLYWYLQNLGQGPELLIRYENEEAVDDSQLPKDRFSAERLKGVDSTLKIQPAELGDSAVYLCASSLPGGGSTEAFFGQGTRLTVV.